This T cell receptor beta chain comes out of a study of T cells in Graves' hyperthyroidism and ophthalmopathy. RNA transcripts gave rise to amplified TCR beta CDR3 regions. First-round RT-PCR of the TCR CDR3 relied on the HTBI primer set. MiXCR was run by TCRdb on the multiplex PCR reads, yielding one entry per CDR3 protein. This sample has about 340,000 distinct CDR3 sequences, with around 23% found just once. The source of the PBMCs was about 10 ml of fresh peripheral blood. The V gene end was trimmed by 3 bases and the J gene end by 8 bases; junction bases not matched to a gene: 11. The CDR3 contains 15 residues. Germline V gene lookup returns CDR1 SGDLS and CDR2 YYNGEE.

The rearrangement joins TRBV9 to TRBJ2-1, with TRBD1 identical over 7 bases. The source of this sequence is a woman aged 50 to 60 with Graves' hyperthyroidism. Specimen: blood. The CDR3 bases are TGTGCCAGCAGCGGAGAAGACAGGGATTGGGATGAGCAGTTCTTC. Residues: CASSGEDRDWDEQFF.